These T cell receptor beta chains were read from a single sample in a study of shared clonotypes between healthy human individuals. Produced via immunoSEQ multiplex PCR; TCRdb's table is partial and in-frame only. This table has about 480,000 clones, about 75% appearing once. Sequencing was done on a sample of PBMCs. Receptors were obtained from a woman aged 40 to 50 in good health. Some clones in this sample may be carry-over from other donors' samples. Both conserved end residues are trimmed from each CDR3. Fields, in order: V gene, J gene, D gene, CDR3 protein. D genes are given only for firm matches.

V: TRBV27; J: TRBJ2-1; D: NA; CDR3: ASSRVGHLDEQF
V: TRBV6-5; J: TRBJ1-4; D: NA; CDR3: ASRRLGRNEKLF
V: TRBV27; J: TRBJ1-2; D: NA; CDR3: ATGPRGGVYGYT
V: TRBV10-3; J: TRBJ2-7; D: TRBD2; CDR3: AIGFGGVRYEQY
V: TRBV28; J: TRBJ2-7; D: NA; CDR3: ASSTVGGLNSYEQY
V: TRBV27; J: TRBJ1-2; D: NA; CDR3: ASSQSTADGYT
V: TRBV4-2; J: TRBJ2-3; D: NA; CDR3: ASSQELALTDTQY
V: TRBV7-6; J: TRBJ2-1; D: NA; CDR3: ASSHRQGGYNEQF
V: TRBV7-9; J: TRBJ2-3; D: TRBD2; CDR3: ASSFSGGDTQY
V: TRBV2; J: TRBJ1-1; D: TRBD1; CDR3: ASSKTRTGATEAF
V: TRBV10-3; J: TRBJ2-6; D: TRBD1; CDR3: AISVRDRGPGANVLT
V: TRBV19; J: TRBJ1-5; D: NA; CDR3: ASTKQGAGQPQH
V: TRBV5-1; J: TRBJ2-5; D: TRBD1; CDR3: ASSLDGTGLLGETQY
V: TRBV27; J: TRBJ2-2; D: TRBD1; CDR3: ASSFGTGETGELF
V: TRBV5-1; J: TRBJ2-1; D: TRBD2; CDR3: ASSLTSGDYNEQF
V: TRBV5-1; J: TRBJ2-5; D: NA; CDR3: ASRVPGTETQY
V: TRBV7-2; J: TRBJ2-3; D: NA; CDR3: ASSSPPTNTQY
V: TRBV25-1; J: TRBJ2-3; D: TRBD2; CDR3: ASSEWLAESTDTQY
V: TRBV30; J: TRBJ2-1; D: TRBD2; CDR3: AWRGLVSYNEQF
V: TRBV7-9; J: TRBJ2-3; D: TRBD1; CDR3: ASSLLLGQGAGDTQY
V: TRBV11-3; J: TRBJ2-4; D: TRBD2; CDR3: ASSFGLAGVRAKNIQY
V: TRBV2; J: TRBJ2-4; D: NA; CDR3: ASIVLASSRSGPKNIQY
V: TRBV19; J: TRBJ1-3; D: NA; CDR3: ASSMTPRGNTIY
V: TRBV5-4; J: TRBJ2-1; D: NA; CDR3: ASSLGGPNEQF
V: TRBV18; J: TRBJ2-7; D: TRBD1; CDR3: ASSPSGTGGHEQY
V: TRBV15; J: TRBJ2-1; D: TRBD2; CDR3: ATSRVRRRERGDEQF
V: TRBV5-1; J: TRBJ2-1; D: NA; CDR3: ASRRETYNEQF
V: TRBV28; J: TRBJ2-7; D: NA; CDR3: ASSFPGQKAYEQY
V: TRBV7-8; J: TRBJ1-5; D: NA; CDR3: ASSQDRQGNQPQH
V: TRBV4-2; J: TRBJ1-2; D: NA; CDR3: ASSLRLGGANYGYT
V: TRBV15; J: TRBJ2-1; D: TRBD2; CDR3: ATSISRGAAYNEQF
V: TRBV4-1; J: TRBJ2-1; D: NA; CDR3: ASSQVLGVEQF
V: TRBV4-2; J: TRBJ1-2; D: NA; CDR3: ASSQLEGGFGSNYGYT
V: TRBV9; J: TRBJ2-1; D: TRBD2; CDR3: ASSVTRPGGRRYEQF
V: TRBV7-3; J: TRBJ2-1; D: NA; CDR3: ASSTLAGTHYNEQF
V: TRBV5-1; J: TRBJ2-1; D: TRBD2; CDR3: ASSPGGAGGLNEQF
V: TRBV6-6; J: TRBJ1-2; D: TRBD1; CDR3: ASSYSRGTAYGYT
V: TRBV7-9; J: TRBJ2-7; D: NA; CDR3: ASAGGMDPYEQY
V: TRBV9; J: TRBJ2-3; D: TRBD1; CDR3: ASSGGTGTSTDTQY
V: TRBV5-1; J: TRBJ2-5; D: NA; CDR3: ASNRAGSDGETQY
V: TRBV5-1; J: TRBJ2-7; D: NA; CDR3: ASSLEGYSYEQY
V: TRBV18; J: TRBJ2-7; D: TRBD1; CDR3: ASSDDRGAYEQY
V: TRBV28; J: TRBJ2-7; D: NA; CDR3: ASSFRPGAPYEQY
V: TRBV19; J: TRBJ2-1; D: TRBD2; CDR3: ASRAGGYPAEQF
V: TRBV9; J: TRBJ2-7; D: NA; CDR3: ASSAAPGPETYEQY